This TCR beta chain was identified in a study of human T cells and chemical hapten exposure. As for the study in general: 2% DPC was applied to around 2 cm by around 2 cm of upper inner arm skin for sensitization.

Time point of the sample: pre-sensitization, week 0. Treatment given: therapeutic diphenylcyclopropenone sensitization with weekly scalp DPC. Whole blood that had not been fractionated was the source of extracted total RNA. The CDR3 is 12 amino acids. The germline V and J ends were trimmed by 5 bases and 5 bases, with 9 bases remaining between them. CDR1 is SGHAT and CDR2 is FQNNGV in the germline V gene. This clonotype was counted a single time. One entry per CDR3 protein, called by TCRdb with MiXCR from the RACE reads. This sample has about 52,000 distinct CDR3 sequences, with more than 9% found just once.

The sequencing here drew on whole blood, taken in connection with sensitization to the hapten diphenylcyclopropenone (DPC). J is TRBJ2-5 and V is TRBV11-2, with D unclear. This TCR was sampled from a woman in her thirties with alopecia areata. Some clones in this sample may be carry-over from other donors' samples. This CDR3 is CASSPIGETQYF. Here the CDR3 DNA reads TGTGCCAGCAGCCCCATCGGGGAGACCCAGTACTTC. The complete variable domain, with remaining parts taken from reference TRBV11-2 and TRBJ2-5, reads EAGVAQSPRYKIIEKRQSVAFWCNPISGHATLYWYQQILGQGPKLLIQFQNNGVVDDSQLPKDRFSAERLKGVDSTLKIQPAKLEDSAVYLCASSPIGETQYFGPGTRLLVL.